These 26 T cell receptor beta chains came from one sample sequenced in a study of cytomegalovirus exposure and HLA in healthy donors. The study ran its PCR with 60 Vbeta and 13 Jbeta primers. The protocol was immunoSEQ multiplex PCR, while the TCRdb copy is restricted to in-frame clones and leaves out a portion. The table has 150,000 to 200,000 clones, roughly 65% seen once. Specimen: PBMCs. The receptors here all came from a young woman in good health and CMV-seropositive.

This clone turned up a few times. This chain connects TRBV28 to TRBJ2-1; 11 bases are shared with TRBD2. The ends lost 7 bases at V and 7 bases at J; junction bases unmatched: 9. Germline lookup yields CDR1 MDHEN and CDR2 SYDVKM. The CDR3 sequence is 15 residues long. In DNA form, the CDR3 reads TGTGCCAGCAAATTTAGCGGGAGGGTTAGGAATGAGCAGTTCTTC. Amino acid sequence: CASKFSGRVRNEQFF.

The J gene is TRBJ2-5, the V gene TRBV5-5; D remains ambiguous. CDR3 length: 14 residues. V shed 0 bases and J shed 1 base, with 7 bases lying between them. The germline V gene encodes CDR1 SGHKS and CDR2 YYEKEE (reference sequence). The CDR3 DNA is TGTGCCAGCAGCTTGGGACACCTCCAAGAGACCCAGTACTTC. As protein: CASSLGHLQETQYF.

The chain carries TRBV19 and TRBJ1-5, with 8 bases that match TRBD1. V gave up 4 bases and J gave up 3 bases; unmatched junction bases: 5. CDR3 length equals 15 residues. The germline gives CDR1 LNHDA, CDR2 SQIVND (reference sequence). The CDR3 nucleotides are TGTGCCAGTAGTACCCGGACAGGGCCCAATCAGCCCCAGCATTTT. It yields the protein CASSTRTGPNQPQHF.

This rearrangement joins TRBV5-1 to TRBJ2-7; 7 positions agree with TRBD2. The ends lost 0 bases at V and 5 bases at J; junction bases unmatched: 8. CDR3 size: 15 residues. The germline V gene has CDR1 SGHRS and CDR2 YFSETQ. CDR3 loop: CASSLGGLERDEQYF. The CDR3 DNA sequence: TGCGCCAGCAGCTTGGGCGGACTAGAACGCGACGAGCAGTACTTC.

The rearrangement uses TRBV19 and TRBJ1-2; tentatively, D is TRBD1 (5 bases). The germline V gene has CDR1 LNHDA and CDR2 SQIVND (reference sequence). This CDR3 is 14 amino acids long. V was clipped by 9 bases and J by 5 bases, with 19 bases between them. CDR3 protein: CASRSWGDLYGYTF. The CDR3 region has the DNA TGTGCCAGCCGTAGCTGGGGCGATCTATATGGCTACACCTTC.

The chain is built from TRBV7-3 and TRBJ1-1; D uncertain. Trimming removed 3 bases from V and 0 bases from J, with 5 bases in between. The CDR3 length is 13 residues. Germline V lookup: CDR1 SGHTA, CDR2 FQGTGA. CDR3 sequence (DNA): TGTGCCAGCAGCTTCTCGGTGAACACTGAAGCTTTCTTT. Protein product: CASSFSVNTEAFF.

The V call is TRBV2, the J call TRBJ2-5, with D perhaps TRBD1 (6 bases). V lost 3 bases and J lost 5, with 16 bases in between. Germline V CDR1 and CDR2: SNHLY, FYNNEI. The CDR3 contains 15 residues. The CDR3 reads CASSDLGGRLETQYF. In DNA, the CDR3 is TGTGCCAGCAGTGACCTAGGGGGTAGGCTCGAGACCCAGTACTTC. The whole variable domain, remainder taken from reference TRBV2 and TRBJ2-5, is EPEVTQTPSHQVTQMGQEVILRCVPISNHLYFYWYRQILGQKVEFLVSFYNNEISEKSEIFDDQFSVERPDGSNFTLKIRSTKLEDSAMYFCASSDLGGRLETQYFGPGTRLLVL.

The rearrangement uses TRBV6-5 and TRBJ1-2; 7 bases are shared with TRBD1. The CDR3 runs to 14 residues. Per the germline V gene, CDR1 is MNHEY and CDR2 is SVGAGI. The ends lost 3 bases at V and 5 bases at J; junction bases unmatched: 6. CDR3 residues: CASSYGTETYGYTF. The CDR3 nucleotides read TGTGCCAGCAGTTATGGGACAGAAACTTATGGCTACACCTTC.

This clone was seen a single time. This chain links TRBV6-6 with TRBJ1-3; the D gene is possibly TRBD1 (5 bases). V lost 7 bases and J lost 4, with 20 bases in between. The germline gives CDR1 MNHNY, CDR2 SVGAGI (reference sequence). The CDR3 runs 16 residues. In DNA, the CDR3 is TGTGCCAGCATTCCACAAAAGGGGCAATCGGGAAACACCATATATTTT. Translated: CASIPQKGQSGNTIYF.

The rearrangement joins TRBV6-5 to TRBJ1-2; the D is unclear. V was clipped by 6 bases and J by 1 base, with 15 bases between them. Germline CDR1 and CDR2: MNHEY and SVGAGI. CDR3 length: 15 residues. The CDR3 DNA follows: TGTGCCAGCAGGAAGCGGCAGGAGCGTAACTATGGCTACACCTTC. Its protein product is CASRKRQERNYGYTF.

This rearrangement joins TRBV27 to TRBJ1-2; possibly TRBD1 for D (5 bases). The CDR3 loop spans 15 amino acids. Trimming removed 6 bases from V and 5 bases from J, with 19 bases in between. Per germline, CDR1 MNHEY and CDR2 SMNVEV (reference sequence). The DNA for the CDR3 is TGTGCCAGCAGCGTGAGTCGTGGGGCCCCTTATGGCTACACCTTC. Its protein is CASSVSRGAPYGYTF.

In this sample, this clone turned up once. The J gene is TRBJ2-1, the V gene TRBV9; D possibly corresponds to TRBD1 (5 bases). Trimming shortened V by 0 bases and J by 0 bases, and 19 bases separated the two germline ends. CDR3 length: 19 amino acids. CDR1 and CDR2 from the germline V gene are SGDLS and YYNGEE. CDR3 coding DNA: TGTGCCAGCAGCGTAGAGGGGTCGCGTCGCTGGGGCTCCTACAATGAGCAGTTCTTC. The encoded protein is CASSVEGSRRWGSYNEQFF.

This chain connects TRBV6-5 to TRBJ2-4, with D possibly TRBD2 on 5 matching bases. Germline V gene lookup returns CDR1 MNHEY and CDR2 SVGAGI. V shed 0 bases and J shed 9 bases, with 12 bases lying between them. This CDR3 region has 14 residues. The CDR3 spells CASSYSGGSAIQYF. The CDR3, as DNA: TGTGCCAGCAGTTACTCGGGCGGGTCGGCCATTCAGTACTTC.

The chain uses TRBV27 and TRBJ2-3, with D possibly being TRBD1 (6 bases). The CDR3 consists of 17 residues. Germline CDR1 reads MNHEY; CDR2 reads SMNVEV (reference sequence). Deletions cut 4 bases from V and 2 bases from J, with 19 bases between. CDR3 sequence (DNA): TGTGCCAGCAGTTCACAGGGAAGTTGGGGACACACAGATACGCAGTATTTT. Translation gives CASSSQGSWGHTDTQYF.

The CDR3 coding sequence is TGTGCCAGCAGTGAGAAGTACGCCAGAGGCAGCTACGAGCAGTACTTC. This codes for CASSEKYARGSYEQYF. This chain joins TRBV2 and TRBJ2-7; D not certain. Trimming cost V 3 bases and J 3 bases, with 18 bases left between them. The CDR3 consists of 16 residues. CDR1 is SNHLY and CDR2 is FYNNEI in the germline V gene.

This clone was seen only a few times. V is TRBV9 and J is TRBJ2-3, with D tentatively TRBD2 (5 bases). The CDR3 runs to 14 residues. Germline CDR1 reads SGDLS; CDR2 reads YYNGEE. V lost 0 bases and J 5 bases, leaving 10 bases between the germline ends. CDR3 in DNA: TGTGCCAGCAGCGTAGGGGGAGTTGGAGATACGCAGTATTTT. Protein: CASSVGGVGDTQYF.

The V and J genes are TRBV28 and TRBJ2-1; 9 positions match TRBD2. Germline assignment: CDR1 MDHEN and CDR2 SYDVKM. The trim removed 8 bases at V and 7 bases at J, leaving 9 bases unmatched. CDR3 length: 14 residues. The CDR3 DNA reads TGTGCCAGCTGTCACGGGACTAGCTATAATGAGCAGTTCTTC. It is translated as CASCHGTSYNEQFF.

As for this clone: Other DNA sequences from this sample encode an identical CDR3 as well. The V call is TRBV29-1, the J call TRBJ1-4; TRBD1 matches at 7 bases. The germline V gene has CDR1 SQVTM and CDR2 ANQGSEA. The CDR3 consists of 13 residues. The V segment lost 1 base and the J segment 8 bases; nucleotides outside the gene matches: 4. The CDR3 reads CSVEGTGGEKLFF. CDR3 nucleotides: TGCAGCGTTGAAGGGACAGGTGGGGAAAAACTGTTTTTT.

This clone was observed a few times. The gene calls are TRBV27 and TRBJ1-5; D may be TRBD1 (5 bases). Per germline, CDR1 MNHEY and CDR2 SMNVEV (reference sequence). The CDR3 extends over 14 amino acids. Trimming took off 4 bases at V and 4 bases at J, with 11 bases between the two ends. CDR3 nucleotide sequence: TGTGCCAGCAGTTACAGGTACCTAAATCAGCCCCAGCATTTT. Its protein is CASSYRYLNQPQHF.

This clone has just a few counts. This rearrangement joins TRBV30 to TRBJ1-6; D not resolved. Trimming took 2 bases from V and 0 from J, leaving 23 bases between them. This CDR3 spans 20 amino acids. CDR1 and CDR2 (germline): GTSNPN, SVGIG (reference sequence). The CDR3 nucleotides are TGTGCCTGGAGTCCAGGCTTGATGCTTGCCGGGAGCTCCTATAATTCACCCCTCCACTTT. This sequence encodes CAWSPGLMLAGSSYNSPLHF. Using reference TRBV30 and TRBJ1-6 for the parts outside the CDR3, the full variable domain is SQTIHQWPATLVQPVGSPLSLECTVEGTSNPNLYWYRQAAGRGLQLLFYSVGIGQISSEVPQNLSASRPQDRQFILSSKKLLLSDSGFYLCAWSPGLMLAGSSYNSPLHFGNGTRLTVT.

Only a few counts were recorded for this clone. The chain recombines TRBV15 with TRBJ2-7; a weak D match, TRBD1 (6 bases). The CDR3 has 15 residues. The germline V gene encodes CDR1 LNHNV and CDR2 YYDKDF (reference sequence). Between the trimmed V and J ends, which lost 3 bases and 1 base, there was a span of 13 bases. CDR3 residues: CATSRGQKASYEQYF. In nucleotides, the CDR3 is TGTGCCACCAGCAGGGGACAAAAGGCGTCCTACGAGCAGTACTTC.

The table lists this clone with a few counts. The V gene is TRBV29-1, the J gene TRBJ1-2; D remains unclear. In germline, CDR1 is SQVTM, CDR2 ANQGSEA. V gave up 7 bases and J gave up 6 bases, with 15 bases separating them. This CDR3 region has 12 residues. CDR3 residues: CSASLGADGYTF. The CDR3 coding sequence is TGCAGCGCCTCATTGGGTGCGGATGGCTACACCTTC.

The chain couples TRBV28 to TRBJ2-3; tentative D call: TRBD1 (6 bases). CDR1 is MDHEN and CDR2 is SYDVKM in the germline V gene. This CDR3 is 20 amino acids long. Deletions cut 2 bases from V and 2 bases from J, with 26 bases between. The CDR3 reads CASSLKGFKGQGIHTDTQYF. The DNA for the CDR3 is TGTGCCAGCAGTTTAAAGGGGTTTAAGGGTCAGGGGATTCACACAGATACGCAGTATTTT.

The rearrangement joins TRBV27 to TRBJ2-1, with 9 bases fitting TRBD2. Trimming removed 3 bases from V and 4 bases from J; junction bases left unmatched: 4. Germline V gene data show CDR1 as MNHEY and CDR2 as SMNVEV (reference sequence). The CDR3 covers 15 residues. The CDR3 DNA sequence: TGTGCCAGCAGTTTTGGCGGGGGGGTATACAATGAGCAGTTCTTC. Translation: CASSFGGGVYNEQFF.

This rearrangement joins TRBV28 to TRBJ2-3; 7 bases fit TRBD2. V trimming: 3 bases; J trimming: 1 base; junction bases outside the gene matches: 10. CDR3 length: 17 residues. Germline lookup yields CDR1 MDHEN and CDR2 SYDVKM. Here the CDR3 reads CASSLPTSNLGTDTQYF. As DNA, the CDR3 is TGTGCCAGCAGTTTGCCGACTAGCAACCTGGGCACAGATACGCAGTATTTT.

In this sample, this clone turned up a few times. The rearrangement links TRBV10-3 to TRBJ2-1; D may be TRBD2 (6 bases). The CDR3 spans 13 residues. The V end lost 3 bases, the J end lost 8 bases, and 11 bases lay between the germline ends. Germline CDR1 reads ENHRY; CDR2 reads SYGVKD. The CDR3 loop is CAISEGGVYEQFF. CDR3 coding DNA: TGTGCCATCAGTGAAGGAGGGGTATATGAGCAGTTCTTC.